The 14 T cell receptor beta chains in this list originate from one sample, sequenced in a study of vaccination effects on CD4 cells after COVID-19. Some clones are missing from TCRdb's copy, which holds only in-frame ones; the method was immunoSEQ multiplex PCR. The table has 50,000 or so clones, around 85% seen once. These TCRs are of unknown antigen specificity. In the ViraFEST assay, antigen-specific CD4+ clonotypes were identified by expansion after peptide-pool stimulation. It was after approximately 10 days of culture that CD4+ T cells were isolated. The sequencing here drew on CD4+ T cells from PBMCs cultured with HCoV-229E spike peptides, taken before COVID-19 vaccination. The receptors here all came from a human donor who received a COVID-19 vaccine.

This clone appeared a few times. V gene TRBV19 combines with J gene TRBJ1-1, with 9 bases identical to TRBD1. V trimming: 8 bases; J trimming: 4 bases; junction bases outside the gene matches: 5. This CDR3 is 13 amino acids long. Germline lookup yields CDR1 LNHDA and CDR2 SQIVND (reference sequence). The CDR3 reads CASHRGPSTEAFF. The CDR3 region has the DNA TGTGCCAGTCACAGGGGGCCCAGCACTGAAGCTTTCTTT.

The rearrangement links TRBV7-2 to TRBJ1-1; TRBD1 agrees at 8 bases. V lost 4 bases and J lost 1; bases outside the gene matches: 5. From germline, CDR1 is SGHTA and CDR2 FQGNSA. This CDR3 spans 15 amino acids. The CDR3 here is CASSSLGTGNTEAFF. In DNA, the CDR3 is TGTGCCAGCAGCTCTCTCGGGACAGGGAACACTGAAGCTTTCTTT.

This clone appeared a single time. The DNA of the CDR3 is TGTGCCAGCAGTCCTCCTGGGACCTACGAGCAGTACGTC. It yields the protein CASSPPGTYEQYV. The chain is built from TRBV28 and TRBJ2-7; D remains unclear. The germline V and J ends were trimmed by 5 bases and 2 bases, with 10 bases remaining between them. The CDR3 loop spans 13 amino acids. CDR1 and CDR2 (germline): MDHEN, SYDVKM.

V and J are TRBV30 and TRBJ2-1, with 9 bases fitting TRBD1. The CDR3 covers 14 residues. The J segment lost 8 bases and the V segment lost 5 bases, leaving 10 bases of the junction unmatched. CDR1 is GTSNPN and CDR2 is SVGIG in the germline V gene (reference sequence). CDR3: CAWEGQGISHEQFF. The CDR3 DNA is TGTGCCTGGGAGGGACAGGGAATTTCTCATGAGCAGTTCTTC.

The chain combines TRBV2 with TRBJ1-5; D is uncertain. This CDR3 spans 13 amino acids. From germline, CDR1 is SNHLY and CDR2 FYNNEI. V lost 2 bases and J lost 9, with 11 bases in between. CDR3 in amino acids: CASSESSGGPQHF. The CDR3, as DNA: TGTGCCAGCAGTGAATCCAGTGGCGGGCCCCAGCATTTT. Filled out from reference TRBV2 and TRBJ1-5, the complete variable domain reads EPEVTQTPSHQVTQMGQEVILRCVPISNHLYFYWYRQILGQKVEFLVSFYNNEISEKSEIFDDQFSVERPDGSNFTLKIRSTKLEDSAMYFCASSESSGGPQHFGDGTRLSIL.

This clone was found a few times. The V call is TRBV2, the J call TRBJ2-2; 7 bases map to TRBD1. Germline V lookup: CDR1 SNHLY, CDR2 FYNNEI. Trimming took 2 bases from V and 0 from J; bases not matched to a gene: 9. The CDR3 is 18 residues long. In DNA form, the CDR3 reads TGTGCCAGCAGTGAAAGACAGGGCCCGAATTCGAACACCGGGGAGCTGTTTTTT. Amino acids: CASSERQGPNSNTGELFF.

The chain carries TRBV18 and TRBJ2-7, with 9 bases fitting TRBD1. J was trimmed by 7 bases and V by 6 bases; bases with no gene match: 4. CDR1 is KGHSH and CDR2 is LQKENI in the germline V gene. This CDR3 contains 12 residues. The CDR3 loop reads CASSQGQGEQYV. In nucleotides, the CDR3 is TGTGCCAGCTCCCAGGGACAGGGAGAGCAGTACGTC.

The rearrangement joins TRBV6-4 to TRBJ1-1, with no clear D. The CDR3 extends over 13 amino acids. The ends were cut back, 5 bases at V and 1 base at J, with 8 bases in the middle. Germline V gene data show CDR1 as MRHNA and CDR2 as SNTAGT. The CDR3 here is CASSSLPNTEAFF. In nucleotides, the CDR3 is TGTGCCAGCAGTTCCCTACCGAACACTGAAGCTTTCTTT.

The rearrangement uses TRBV5-1 and TRBJ2-4; 10 bases align to TRBD1. Per the germline V gene, CDR1 is SGHRS and CDR2 is YFSETQ. J lost 7 bases, V lost 3 bases, and 10 bases had no gene match. This CDR3 has 16 amino acids. CDR3 nucleotides: TGCGCCAGCAGCTACTCACCCGGGACAGGGGAGAACATTCAGTACTTC. Its translation is CASSYSPGTGENIQYF.

This clone appeared a few times. The gene calls are TRBV30 and TRBJ2-2; D unclear. V was cut by 2 bases and J by 1 base, with 14 bases left in between. Looked up from germline, CDR1 is GTSNPN and CDR2 is SVGIG (reference sequence). The CDR3 spans 16 residues. CDR3 sequence (DNA): TGTGCCTGGAGTACGTCTGGCAGGATGAACACCGGGGAGCTGTTTTTT. It is translated as CAWSTSGRMNTGELFF.

This chain joins TRBV13 and TRBJ1-1; possibly TRBD1 for D (6 bases). The V gene lost 0 bases and the J gene lost 0 bases, with 11 bases spanning the gap. CDR3 length: 16 amino acids. The germline gives CDR1 PRHDT, CDR2 FYEKMQ (reference sequence). The CDR3 DNA follows: TGTGCCAGCAGCTTAGGGGACAGAAGCATGAACACTGAAGCTTTCTTT. This encodes CASSLGDRSMNTEAFF.

In its sample, this clone was seen a few times. This chain joins TRBV28 and TRBJ1-5; D call uncertain. V lost 0 bases and J 7 bases, leaving 4 bases between the germline ends. CDR1 and CDR2 from the germline V gene are MDHEN and SYDVKM. The CDR3 length is 12 residues. The CDR3 DNA reads as TGTGCCAGCAGTTTATGGGGGCAGCCCCAGCATTTT. This encodes CASSLWGQPQHF.

This sequence joins TRBV3-1 (or the pseudogene TRBV3-2) and TRBJ1-2; 7 bases line up with TRBD1. Unmatched junction bases numbered 5, after V lost 3 bases and J lost 4 bases. Germline V CDR1 and CDR2: LGHDT, YNNKEL (reference sequence). This CDR3 is 14 amino acids long. The CDR3 here is CASSHRDSPYGYTF. The CDR3, as DNA: TGTGCCAGCAGCCATCGGGACAGCCCCTATGGCTACACCTTC.

This chain links TRBV5-6 with TRBJ1-3, with unresolved D. V shed 4 bases and J shed 6 bases, with 20 bases lying between them. Germline values: CDR1 SGHDT, CDR2 YYEEEE. The CDR3 extends over 16 amino acids. The DNA of the CDR3 is TGTGCCAGCAGCATGATGGGCCCGAACGCGGCAAACACCATATATTTT. Its translation: CASSMMGPNAANTIYF.